The rows below give T cell receptor beta chains drawn from one sample of a study of blood T cell repertoires in COVID-19. TCRdb's table, derived via immunoSEQ multiplex PCR, lists solely in-frame clones and lacks some. The repertoire holds some 250,000 clones, with 88% as singletons. Specimen: peripheral blood. These receptors all come from a woman aged 35 to 49 who had recovered from COVID-19. The CDR3 runs from the conserved cysteine through the conserved F or W. The order of the fields is D gene, clone size, V gene, J gene, CDR3 protein, CDR3 DNA. D genes are given only for firm matches. Not every row has a clone size; where given, it reads once, few, many or a size class.

D: TRBD1
size: -
V: TRBV9
J: TRBJ1-2
CDR3: CASSQQGWAYGYTF
DNA: TGTGCCAGCAGTCAACAGGGGTGGGCCTATGGCTACACCTTC

D: -
size: -
V: TRBV30
J: TRBJ2-5
CDR3: CAWKRVAAPGTQYF
DNA: TGTGCCTGGAAGCGGGTAGCGGCTCCAGGGACCCAGTACTTC

D: -
size: -
V: TRBV15
J: TRBJ2-1
CDR3: CATSRDVGGAYNEQFF
DNA: TGTGCCACCAGCAGAGATGTGGGCGGGGCCTACAATGAGCAGTTCTTC

D: TRBD1
size: -
V: TRBV30
J: TRBJ1-5
CDR3: CAWTGTGGQPQHF
DNA: TGTGCCTGGACCGGGACAGGGGGCCAGCCCCAGCATTTT

D: TRBD2
size: -
V: TRBV18
J: TRBJ2-3
CDR3: CASSPAGGGTDTQYF
DNA: TGTGCCAGCTCCCCCGCGGGGGGGGGCACAGATACGCAGTATTTT

D: -
size: -
V: TRBV27
J: TRBJ1-1
CDR3: CASSLWARSNTEAFF
DNA: TGTGCCAGCAGTTTATGGGCCAGGTCGAACACTGAAGCTTTCTTT

D: -
size: -
V: TRBV12-3/TRBV12-4
J: TRBJ2-1
CDR3: CASSEAGYNEQFF
DNA: TGTGCCAGCAGTGAGGCAGGGTACAATGAGCAGTTCTTC

D: -
size: -
V: TRBV7-9
J: TRBJ2-2
CDR3: CASSFGGFHGELFF
DNA: TGTGCCAGCAGCTTTGGGGGCTTCCACGGGGAGCTGTTTTTT

D: TRBD2
size: -
V: TRBV7-3
J: TRBJ2-2
CDR3: CASSLAGGDTGELFF
DNA: TGTGCCAGCAGCTTAGCGGGAGGGGACACCGGGGAGCTGTTTTTT

D: TRBD2
size: -
V: TRBV19
J: TRBJ2-1
CDR3: CASSWGTSGSFQFF
DNA: TGTGCCAGTAGTTGGGGGACTAGCGGGAGTTTTCAGTTCTTC

D: TRBD1
size: -
V: TRBV3-1/TRBV3-2
J: TRBJ1-3
CDR3: CASSPSDRGNTIYF
DNA: TGTGCCAGCAGCCCATCGGACAGGGGAAACACCATATATTTT

D: -
size: once
V: TRBV7-3
J: TRBJ2-2
CDR3: CASSLGPTGELFF
DNA: TGTGCCAGCAGCTTAGGCCCCACCGGGGAGCTGTTTTTT

D: -
size: -
V: TRBV7-9
J: TRBJ1-1
CDR3: CASGGGGGTEAFF
DNA: TGTGCCAGCGGGGGGGGCGGTGGCACTGAAGCTTTCTTT